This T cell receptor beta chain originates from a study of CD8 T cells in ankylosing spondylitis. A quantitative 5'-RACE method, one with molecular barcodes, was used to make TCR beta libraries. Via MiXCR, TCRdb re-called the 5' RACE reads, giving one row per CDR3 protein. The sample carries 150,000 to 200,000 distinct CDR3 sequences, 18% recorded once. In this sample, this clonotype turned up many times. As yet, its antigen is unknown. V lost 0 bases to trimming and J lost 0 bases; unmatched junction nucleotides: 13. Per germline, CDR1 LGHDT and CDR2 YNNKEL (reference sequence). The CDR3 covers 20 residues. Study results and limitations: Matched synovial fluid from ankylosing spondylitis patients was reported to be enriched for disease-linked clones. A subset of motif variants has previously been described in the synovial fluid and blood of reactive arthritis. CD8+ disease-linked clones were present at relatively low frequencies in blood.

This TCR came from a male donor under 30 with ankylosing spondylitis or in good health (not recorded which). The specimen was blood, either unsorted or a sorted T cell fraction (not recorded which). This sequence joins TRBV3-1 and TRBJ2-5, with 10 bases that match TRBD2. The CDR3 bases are TGTGCCAGCAGCCAAGATCGCGGGGGGCTGCTAGCGGGAGACCAAGAGACCCAGTACTTC. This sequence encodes CASSQDRGGLLAGDQETQYF.